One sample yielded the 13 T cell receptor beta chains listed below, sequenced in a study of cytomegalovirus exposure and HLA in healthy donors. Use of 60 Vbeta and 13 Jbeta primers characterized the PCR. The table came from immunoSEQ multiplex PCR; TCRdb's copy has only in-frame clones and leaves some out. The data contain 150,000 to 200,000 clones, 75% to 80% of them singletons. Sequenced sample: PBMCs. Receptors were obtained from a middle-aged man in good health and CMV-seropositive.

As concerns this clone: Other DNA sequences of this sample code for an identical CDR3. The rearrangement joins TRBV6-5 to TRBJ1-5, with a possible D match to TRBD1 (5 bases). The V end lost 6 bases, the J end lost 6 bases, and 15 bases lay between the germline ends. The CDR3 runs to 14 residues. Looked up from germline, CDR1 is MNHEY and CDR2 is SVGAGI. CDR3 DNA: TGTGCCAGCAGACGGGGCGGGGGAGGTCAGCCCCAGCATTTT. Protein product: CASRRGGGGQPQHF.

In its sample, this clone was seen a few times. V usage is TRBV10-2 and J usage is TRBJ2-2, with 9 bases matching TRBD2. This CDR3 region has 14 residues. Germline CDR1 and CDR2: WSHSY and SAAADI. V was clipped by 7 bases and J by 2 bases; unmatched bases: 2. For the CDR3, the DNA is TGCGCCAGCATGGGACTAGCAAACACCGGGGAGCTGTTTTTT. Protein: CASMGLANTGELFF.

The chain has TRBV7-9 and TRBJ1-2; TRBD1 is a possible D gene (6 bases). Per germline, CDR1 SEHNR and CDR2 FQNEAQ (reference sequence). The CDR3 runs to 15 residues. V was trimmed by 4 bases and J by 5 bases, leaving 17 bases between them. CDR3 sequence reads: CASSSLGQTVYGYTF. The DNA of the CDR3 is TGTGCCAGCAGCTCCCTAGGACAGACCGTATATGGCTACACCTTC.

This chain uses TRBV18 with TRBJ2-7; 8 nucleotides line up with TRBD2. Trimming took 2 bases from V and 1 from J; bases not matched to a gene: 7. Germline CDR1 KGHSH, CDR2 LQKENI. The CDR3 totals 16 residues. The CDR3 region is CASSPRGPSGSYEQYF. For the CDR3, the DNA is TGTGCCAGCTCACCAAGGGGCCCTAGCGGGTCCTACGAGCAGTACTTC.

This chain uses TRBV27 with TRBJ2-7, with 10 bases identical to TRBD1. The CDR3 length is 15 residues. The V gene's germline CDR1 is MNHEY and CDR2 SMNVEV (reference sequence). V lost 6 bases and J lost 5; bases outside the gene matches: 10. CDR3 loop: CASSAPGTGANEQYF. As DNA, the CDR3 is TGTGCCAGCAGCGCTCCGGGGACAGGGGCGAACGAGCAGTACTTC.

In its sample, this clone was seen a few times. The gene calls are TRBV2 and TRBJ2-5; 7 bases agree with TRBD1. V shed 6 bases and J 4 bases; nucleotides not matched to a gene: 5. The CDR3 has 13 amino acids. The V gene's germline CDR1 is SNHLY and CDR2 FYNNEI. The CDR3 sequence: CASRDRDRETQYF. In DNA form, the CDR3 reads TGTGCCAGCAGGGACCGGGACAGAGAGACCCAGTACTTC.

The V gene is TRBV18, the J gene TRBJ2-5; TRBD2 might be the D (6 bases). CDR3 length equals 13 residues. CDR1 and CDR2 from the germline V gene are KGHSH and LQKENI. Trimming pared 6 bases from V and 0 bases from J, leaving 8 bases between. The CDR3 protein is CASSRGYQETQYF. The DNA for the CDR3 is TGTGCCAGCTCCCGGGGGTACCAAGAGACCCAGTACTTC. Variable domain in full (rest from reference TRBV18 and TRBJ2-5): NAGVMQNPRHLVRRRGQEARLRCSPMKGHSHVYWYRQLPEEGLKFMVYLQKENIIDESGMPKERFSAEFPKEGPSILRIQQVVRGDSAAYFCASSRGYQETQYFGPGTRLLVL.

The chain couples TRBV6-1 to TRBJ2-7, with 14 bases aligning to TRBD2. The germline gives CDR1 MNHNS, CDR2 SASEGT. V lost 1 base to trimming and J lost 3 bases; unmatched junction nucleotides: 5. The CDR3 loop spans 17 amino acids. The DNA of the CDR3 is TGTGCCAGCAGTGAAGGGACTAGCGGGAGGATCCTCTACGAGCAGTACTTC. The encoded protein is CASSEGTSGRILYEQYF.

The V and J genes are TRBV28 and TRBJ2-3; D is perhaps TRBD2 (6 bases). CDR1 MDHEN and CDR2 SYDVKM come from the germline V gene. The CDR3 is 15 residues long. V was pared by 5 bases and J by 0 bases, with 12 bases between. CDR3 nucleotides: TGTGCCAGCAGTCAAGCGGGTACTAGCACAGATACGCAGTATTTT. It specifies CASSQAGTSTDTQYF.

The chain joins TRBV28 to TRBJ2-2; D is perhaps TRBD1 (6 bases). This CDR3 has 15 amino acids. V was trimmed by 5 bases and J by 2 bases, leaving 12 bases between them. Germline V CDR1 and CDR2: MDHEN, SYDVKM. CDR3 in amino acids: CASSPAGENTGELFF. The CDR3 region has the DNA TGTGCCAGCAGTCCGGCAGGGGAAAACACCGGGGAGCTGTTTTTT. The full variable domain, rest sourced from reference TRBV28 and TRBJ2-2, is DVKVTQSSRYLVKRTGEKVFLECVQDMDHENMFWYRQDPGLGLRLIYFSYDVKMKEKGDIPEGYSVSREKKERFSLILESASTNQTSMYLCASSPAGENTGELFFGEGSRLTVL.

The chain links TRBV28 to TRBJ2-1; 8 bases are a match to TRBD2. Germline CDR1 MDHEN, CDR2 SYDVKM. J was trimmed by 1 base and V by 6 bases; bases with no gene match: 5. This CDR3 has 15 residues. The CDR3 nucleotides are TGTGCCAGCAGCCTAGCGGGTTATTCCTACAATGAGCAGTTCTTC. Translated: CASSLAGYSYNEQFF.

For the CDR3, the DNA is TGCGCCAGCAGCATACAGGGCCACGAGCAGTACTTC. It is translated as CASSIQGHEQYF. V gene TRBV5-1 combines with J gene TRBJ2-5; tentatively, D is TRBD1 (6 bases). The end of the DNA fits TRBJ2-7 better, so the J call may be wrong. There are 12 residues in the CDR3. The germline CDR1 and CDR2 sequences are SGHRS and YFSETQ.

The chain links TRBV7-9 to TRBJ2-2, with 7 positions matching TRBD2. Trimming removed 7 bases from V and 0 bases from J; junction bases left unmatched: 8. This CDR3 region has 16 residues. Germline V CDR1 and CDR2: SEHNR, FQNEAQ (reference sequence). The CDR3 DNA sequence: TGTGCCAGCACGCGACGGGGGGTTTCGAACACCGGGGAGCTGTTTTTT. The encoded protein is CASTRRGVSNTGELFF.